The 16 T cell receptor beta chains below were found in one sample sequenced in a study of OX40 agonist ivuxolimab in advanced cancers. Method: immunoSEQ multiplex PCR; TCRdb's copy keeps in-frame clones and lacks some. This table has about 24,000 clones, around 80% appearing once. The source was CD4+ or CD8+ T cells sorted from blood, collected in a trial of the OX40 agonist ivuxolimab. The origin of the receptors is an adult with an advanced solid tumor such as melanoma, head and neck, liver or kidney cancer.

V gene TRBV5-4 combines with J gene TRBJ2-1; D unclear. Germline V gene lookup returns CDR1 SGHNT and CDR2 YYREEE (reference sequence). The CDR3 sequence is 14 residues long. The ends were cut back, 1 base at V and 6 bases at J, with 11 bases in the middle. The CDR3 DNA reads as TGTGCCAGCAGCTTGAAGAATGACCCCAATGAGCAGTTCTTC. It encodes CASSLKNDPNEQFF.

The J gene is TRBJ1-2, the V gene TRBV28; D is ambiguous. The CDR3 consists of 14 residues. V was trimmed by 3 bases and J by 2 bases, leaving 10 bases between them. Germline CDR1 reads MDHEN; CDR2 reads SYDVKM. The CDR3 DNA reads TGTGCCAGCAGTTTCGTTGGTCAGAACTATGGCTACACCTTC. Translation: CASSFVGQNYGYTF.

The chain joins TRBV28 to TRBJ2-7, with 9 bases identical to TRBD1. The CDR3 is 14 residues long. Unmatched junction bases numbered 7, after V lost 4 bases and J lost 6 bases. Germline CDR1 is MDHEN and CDR2 is SYDVKM. The CDR3 region has the DNA TGTGCCAGCAGTTCGGGACAGGGTCCGGCCGAGCAGTACTTC. Protein sequence: CASSSGQGPAEQYF.

V gene TRBV11-2 combines with J gene TRBJ2-5; D gene ambiguous. With 4 bases removed from V and 7 bases from J, the gap between germline ends came to 13 bases. Germline V gene sequence: CDR1 SGHAT, CDR2 FQNNGV. The CDR3 consists of 13 residues. CDR3 nucleotides: TGTGCCAGCAGCTCGACGTTTTTGGGGACCCAGTACTTC. This encodes CASSSTFLGTQYF.

This chain joins TRBV6-1 and TRBJ2-2; tentatively, D is TRBD1 (5 bases). The CDR3 totals 16 residues. Germline V lookup: CDR1 MNHNS, CDR2 SASEGT. V was cut by 0 bases and J by 1 base, with 9 bases left in between. The CDR3 nucleotides read TGTGCCAGCAGTGAAGCGGACAATATGAACACCGGGGAGCTGTTTTTT. It codes for CASSEADNMNTGELFF.

This chain uses TRBV7-9 with TRBJ2-3; D gene uncertain. Germline V gene data show CDR1 as SEHNR and CDR2 as FQNEAQ (reference sequence). CDR3 length: 14 residues. V was trimmed by 1 base and J by 6 bases, leaving 11 bases between them. The CDR3 nucleotides are TGTGCCAGCAGCTTAGGGACCCTCGGGGATACGCAGTATTTT. Translation: CASSLGTLGDTQYF.

Note on this clone: At one boundary the junction diverges from the germline segment, which might be a read error. V usage is TRBV7-7 and J usage is TRBJ2-1; D gene uncertain. Germline V gene lookup returns CDR1 SSHAT and CDR2 FNYEAQ (reference sequence). CDR3 length equals 17 residues. In nucleotides, the CDR3 is TGTGCTAGCAGCTTAGTTGGCAACCCAAGCTCCTACAATGAGCAGTTCTTC. This encodes CASSLVGNPSSYNEQFF.

The DNA for the CDR3 is TGTGCCAGCAGCGTTTCTAGCGGGAGAAGCTCCTACAATGAGCAGTTCTTC. Its protein product is CASSVSSGRSSYNEQFF. The rearrangement joins TRBV7-2 to TRBJ2-1; 10 positions agree with TRBD2. V gave up 5 bases and J gave up 0 bases; unmatched junction bases: 7. CDR3 length: 17 amino acids. Germline assignment: CDR1 SGHTA and CDR2 FQGNSA.

By frequency in the sample, this clone is medium-sized. The rearrangement links TRBV5-4 to TRBJ1-2; D ambiguous. The CDR3 spans 15 residues. Trimming stripped 0 bases from V and 0 bases from J, with 9 bases between. Germline V CDR1 and CDR2: SGHNT, YYREEE (reference sequence). The DNA of the CDR3 is TGTGCCAGCAGCTTGGATCAGAATACTAACTATGGCTACACCTTC. Amino acid sequence: CASSLDQNTNYGYTF. Combining the CDR3 with reference TRBV5-4 and TRBJ1-2 gives the whole variable domain ETGVTQSPTHLIKTRGQQVTLRCSSQSGHNTVSWYQQALGQGPQFIFQYYREEENGRGNFPPRFSGLQFPNYSSELNVNALELDDSALYLCASSLDQNTNYGYTFGSGTRLTVV.

The V gene is TRBV19, the J gene TRBJ2-3; 10 bases are shared with TRBD2. The CDR3 length is 16 residues. CDR1 and CDR2 (germline): LNHDA, SQIVND (reference sequence). The J segment lost 0 bases and the V segment lost 2 bases, leaving 2 bases of the junction unmatched. DNA for the CDR3: TGTGCCAGTAGTATACAGACTAGCGGGAGCACAGATACGCAGTATTTT. Translating gives CASSIQTSGSTDTQYF.

The V and J genes are TRBV7-6 and TRBJ2-5, with TRBD2 as a possible D gene (5 bases). The germline V gene encodes CDR1 SGHVS and CDR2 FNYEAQ. The CDR3 covers 15 residues. Trimming took off 4 bases at V and 5 bases at J, with 17 bases between the two ends. CDR3 sequence (DNA): TGTGCCAGCAGCTCGCTACTAGATTTCCGCGAGACCCAGTACTTC. Translating gives CASSSLLDFRETQYF. Variable domain in full (rest from reference TRBV7-6 and TRBJ2-5): GAGVSQSPRYKVTKRGQDVALRCDPISGHVSLYWYRQALGQGPEFLTYFNYEAQQDKSGLPNDRFSAERPEGSISTLTIQRTEQRDSAMYRCASSSLLDFRETQYFGPGTRLLVL.

CDR3 sequence: CASSGLAGVSSYEQYF. The CDR3 coding sequence is TGTGCCAGCAGCGGCCTAGCGGGCGTTAGCTCCTACGAGCAGTACTTC. The V gene is TRBV28, the J gene TRBJ2-7; TRBD2 matches 8 bases. This CDR3 spans 16 amino acids. Germline assignment: CDR1 MDHEN and CDR2 SYDVKM. V shed 6 bases, J shed 0 bases, and the junction held 10 bases outside the gene matches.

The CDR3 sequence: CATLAGEAGELFF. In nucleotides, the CDR3 is TGTGCCACCTTAGCGGGAGAGGCCGGGGAGCTGTTTTTT. The chain has TRBV10-3 and TRBJ2-2; 9 bases match TRBD2. The trim removed 10 bases at V and 6 bases at J, leaving 6 bases unmatched. Germline values: CDR1 ENHRY, CDR2 SYGVKD. The CDR3 contains 13 residues.

This chain uses TRBV28 with TRBJ2-7; possible D gene TRBD1, 6 bases. From germline, CDR1 is MDHEN and CDR2 SYDVKM. Trimming took 4 bases from V and 2 from J, leaving 15 bases between them. This CDR3 spans 15 amino acids. In DNA form, the CDR3 reads TGTGCCAGCAGTTCGCGAAGACAGGAGACCTACGAGCAGTACTTC. Amino acid sequence: CASSSRRQETYEQYF.

The table lists this clone with a few counts. This chain's CDR3 is CATSGGDSSEKLFF. The DNA of the CDR3 is TGTGCCACCAGCGGGGGTGACAGTTCTGAAAAACTGTTTTTT. V and J are TRBV15 and TRBJ1-4; a weak D match, TRBD1 (5 bases). Trimming stripped 5 bases from V and 7 bases from J, with 14 bases between. CDR1 is LNHNV and CDR2 is YYDKDF in the germline V gene (reference sequence). This CDR3 region has 14 residues.

The genes are TRBV12-5 and TRBJ2-3; the D call may be TRBD1 or TRBD2 (5 bases each). The CDR3 runs 15 residues. V was shortened by 4 bases and J by 1 base, with 12 bases between the two germline ends. Germline CDR1 LGHNT, CDR2 FRNRAP. The CDR3 loop is CASGSSLGGTDTQYF. DNA for the CDR3: TGTGCTAGTGGTTCATCACTAGGGGGCACAGATACGCAGTATTTT.